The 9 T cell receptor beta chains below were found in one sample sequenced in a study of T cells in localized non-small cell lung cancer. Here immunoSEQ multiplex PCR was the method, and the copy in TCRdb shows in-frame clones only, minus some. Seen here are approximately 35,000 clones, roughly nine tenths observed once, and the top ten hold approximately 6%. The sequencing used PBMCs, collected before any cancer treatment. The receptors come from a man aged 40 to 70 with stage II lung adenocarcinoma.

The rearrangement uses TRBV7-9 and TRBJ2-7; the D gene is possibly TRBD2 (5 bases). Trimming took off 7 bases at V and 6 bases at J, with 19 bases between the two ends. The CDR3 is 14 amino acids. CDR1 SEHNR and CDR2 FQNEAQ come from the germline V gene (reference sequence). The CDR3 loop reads CASTKTVSEGEQYF. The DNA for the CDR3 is TGTGCCAGCACCAAGACGGTATCCGAGGGCGAGCAGTACTTC.

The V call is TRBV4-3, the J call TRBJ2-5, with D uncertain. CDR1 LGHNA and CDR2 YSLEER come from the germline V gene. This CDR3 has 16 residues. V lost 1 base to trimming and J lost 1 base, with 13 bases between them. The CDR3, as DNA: TGCGCCAGCAGCCAAGGAAACGCTCGCTCCCAAGAGACCCAGTACTTC. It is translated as CASSQGNARSQETQYF.

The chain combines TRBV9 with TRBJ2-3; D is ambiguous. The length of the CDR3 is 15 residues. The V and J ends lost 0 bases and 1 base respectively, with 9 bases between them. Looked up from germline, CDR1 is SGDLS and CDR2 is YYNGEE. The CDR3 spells CASSVAPAGTDTQYF. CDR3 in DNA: TGTGCCAGCAGCGTAGCCCCGGCTGGCACAGATACGCAGTATTTT.

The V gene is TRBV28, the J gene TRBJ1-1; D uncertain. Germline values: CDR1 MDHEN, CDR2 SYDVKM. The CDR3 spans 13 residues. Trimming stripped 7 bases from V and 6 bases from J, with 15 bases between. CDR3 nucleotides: TGTGCCAGCATAGTCGCTAAATCCTCTGAAGCTTTCTTT. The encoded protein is CASIVAKSSEAFF.

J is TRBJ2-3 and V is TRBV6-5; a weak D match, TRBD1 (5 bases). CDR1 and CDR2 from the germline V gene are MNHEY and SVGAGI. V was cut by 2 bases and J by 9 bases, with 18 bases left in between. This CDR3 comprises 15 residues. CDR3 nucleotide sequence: TGTGCCAGCAGTTACGACAGTAAAGTAGGGCCAACGCAGTATTTT. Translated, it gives CASSYDSKVGPTQYF.

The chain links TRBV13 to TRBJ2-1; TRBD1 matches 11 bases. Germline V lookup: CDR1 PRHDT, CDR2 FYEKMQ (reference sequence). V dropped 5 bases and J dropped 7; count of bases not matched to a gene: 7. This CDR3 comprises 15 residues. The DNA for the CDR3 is TGTGCCAGCAGCGCACCCGGGACAGGGGGAAATGAGCAGTTCTTC. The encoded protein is CASSAPGTGGNEQFF.

CDR3 DNA: TGTGCCAGCAGCTTTCCCGGGGGTTTGAATGAGCAGTTCTTC. Amino acids: CASSFPGGLNEQFF. The rearrangement joins TRBV7-6 to TRBJ2-1; tentatively, D is TRBD2 (6 bases). The CDR3 is 14 residues long. CDR1 and CDR2 (germline): SGHVS, FNYEAQ. V shed 3 bases and J shed 7 bases, with 13 bases lying between them.

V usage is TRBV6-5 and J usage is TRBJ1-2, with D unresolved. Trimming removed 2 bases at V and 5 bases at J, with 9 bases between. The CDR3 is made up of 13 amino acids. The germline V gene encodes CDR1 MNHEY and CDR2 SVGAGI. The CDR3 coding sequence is TGTGCCAGCAGTTACGGGTTAGGGTATGGCTACACCTTC. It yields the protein CASSYGLGYGYTF.

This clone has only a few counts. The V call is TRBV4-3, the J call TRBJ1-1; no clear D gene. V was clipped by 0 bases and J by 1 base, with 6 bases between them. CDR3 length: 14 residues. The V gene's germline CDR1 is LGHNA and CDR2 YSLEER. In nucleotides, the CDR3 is TGCGCCAGCAGCCAAGAGGAAAGGAACACTGAAGCTTTCTTT. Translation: CASSQEERNTEAFF.